The 28 T cell receptor beta chains given below trace back to one sample, sequenced in a study of blood T cell repertoires in COVID-19 (TCRdb year 2020). Library construction relied on the immunoSEQ multiplex PCR assay. Drawn from immuneACCESS, this table holds only the in-frame rearrangements with V and J called that TCRdb kept. Clones are partly lost; checked studies trace under half to an unresolved V gene and leave the rest unexplained. Within this sample are about 130,000 clones, with more than 75% of them counted one time only. Roughly 3.7% of the sample is in the top ten clones. Sequencing was performed on peripheral blood. The receptor set was obtained from a man in his fifties with active COVID-19.

The chain has TRBV19 and TRBJ1-4, with 10 bases matching TRBD1. The germline V gene has CDR1 LNHDA and CDR2 SQIVND (reference sequence). V gave up 8 bases and J gave up 1 base; unmatched junction bases: 10. The CDR3 runs 17 residues. The CDR3 protein is CASSNDRGPRTNEKLFF. The CDR3 region has the DNA TGTGCCAGTTCTAACGACAGGGGGCCGAGAACTAATGAAAAACTGTTTTTT.

The gene calls are TRBV20-1 and TRBJ2-3; D is perhaps TRBD2 (5 bases). From germline, CDR1 is DFQATT and CDR2 SNEGSKA (reference sequence). CDR3 length equals 15 residues. V lost 3 bases and J 0 bases, leaving 13 bases between the germline ends. CDR3 region: CSASIGGQSTDTQYF. DNA for the CDR3: TGCAGTGCTAGTATCGGCGGGCAGAGCACAGATACGCAGTATTTT.

The V call is TRBV19, the J call TRBJ2-5; 10 bases map to TRBD2. This CDR3 region has 14 residues. Germline loops: CDR1 LNHDA, CDR2 SQIVND (reference sequence). V was clipped by 8 bases and J by 5 bases; unmatched bases: 8. In DNA, the CDR3 is TGTGCCAGTCGCAAGCGGGGGGGCGGGGAGACCCAGTACTTC. Translated, it gives CASRKRGGGETQYF.

This clone showed up just once. The junction departs from germline at one end; a sequencing error may be responsible. The J gene is TRBJ2-7, the V gene TRBV18; 11 positions match TRBD1. Looked up from germline, CDR1 is KGHSH and CDR2 is LQKENI. This CDR3 has 14 residues. The CDR3 loop reads CASSSDRGPYVQYF. CDR3 DNA: TGTGCCAGCTCATCGGACAGGGGGCCCTACGTGCAGTACTTC.

This chain connects TRBV7-2 to TRBJ1-5; no definite D call. The germline CDR1 and CDR2 sequences are SGHTA and FQGNSA. This CDR3 is built from 14 residues. Trimming stripped 6 bases from V and 0 bases from J, with 9 bases between. The CDR3 reads CASSPGISNQPQHF. Written as DNA, the CDR3 is TGTGCCAGCAGTCCCGGTATTAGCAATCAGCCCCAGCATTTT.

This clone was recorded once. This chain uses TRBV4-1 with TRBJ1-2, with 7 bases identical to TRBD1. From germline, CDR1 is MGHRA and CDR2 YSYEKL. The CDR3 sequence is 15 residues long. The ends lost 0 bases at V and 7 bases at J; junction bases unmatched: 8. Written as DNA, the CDR3 is TGCGCCAGCAGCCAAGACTCCACAGGGGACTCTGGCTACACCTTC. It yields the protein CASSQDSTGDSGYTF.

The gene calls are TRBV19 and TRBJ2-4; TRBD2 agrees at 9 bases. V trimming: 3 bases; J trimming: 7 bases; junction bases outside the gene matches: 13. The germline CDR1 and CDR2 sequences are LNHDA and SQIVND (reference sequence). The CDR3 covers 17 residues. The CDR3 sequence is CASSIAGGGRAGNIQYF. The CDR3 DNA is TGTGCCAGTAGTATCGCGGGAGGCGGGAGGGCCGGGAACATTCAGTACTTC. Looking up the rest from reference TRBV19 and TRBJ2-4 gives the full variable domain: DGGITQSPKYLFRKEGQNVTLSCEQNLNHDAMYWYRQDPGQGLRLIYYSQIVNDFQKGDIAEGYSVSREKKESFPLTVTSAQKNPTAFYLCASSIAGGGRAGNIQYFGAGTRLSVL.

V gene TRBV25-1 combines with J gene TRBJ1-2; D remains unclear. V lost 2 bases and J lost 3, with 10 bases in between. This CDR3 has 14 amino acids. Germline CDR1 MGHDK, CDR2 SYGVNS. The CDR3 loop is CASSETGLDYGYTF. DNA of the CDR3: TGTGCCAGCAGTGAAACGGGGTTGGACTATGGCTACACCTTC.

This clone was seen only a few times. The DNA of the CDR3 is TGCGCCAGCAGCTTGCTTGGGGAGATCACCGGGGAGCTGTTTTTT. Translating it yields CASSLLGEITGELFF. The chain couples TRBV5-1 to TRBJ2-2; D may be TRBD2 (5 bases). Deletions cut 1 base from V and 4 bases from J, with 11 bases between. Looked up from germline, CDR1 is SGHRS and CDR2 is YFSETQ. CDR3 length: 15 residues.

DNA of the CDR3: TGTGCCACCAGTGACCCAGCCTCTAGCGGGGGCCTCTACAATGAGCAGTTCTTC. Translated: CATSDPASSGGLYNEQFF. V usage is TRBV24-1 and J usage is TRBJ2-1; TRBD2 aligns across 10 bases. This CDR3 is built from 18 residues. The V and J ends lost 4 bases and 3 bases, in that order; junction bases with no gene match: 11. Germline CDR1 is KGHDR and CDR2 is SFDVKD.

The chain employs TRBV5-4 and TRBJ2-1; 16 bases line up with TRBD2. Germline trimming cut 3 bases from V and 4 bases from J; bases unmatched to any gene: 4. CDR3 length equals 17 residues. Germline values: CDR1 SGHNT, CDR2 YYREEE (reference sequence). CDR3 nucleotide sequence: TGTGCCAGCAGCTCGGGACTAGCGGGAGGGTCATACAATGAGCAGTTCTTC. Protein product: CASSSGLAGGSYNEQFF.

The J gene is TRBJ2-5, the V gene TRBV11-2, with D maybe TRBD1 (5 bases). The CDR3 contains 16 residues. The germline CDR1 and CDR2 sequences are SGHAT and FQNNGV. The germline V and J ends were trimmed by 1 base and 6 bases, with 18 bases remaining between them. CDR3 in DNA: TGTGCCAGCAGCTTAGCTCAGGGTGGGGCGCCGCAGACCCAGTACTTC. Its protein is CASSLAQGGAPQTQYF. The full variable domain, in which reference TRBV11-2 and TRBJ2-5 provide the parts outside the CDR3, is EAGVAQSPRYKIIEKRQSVAFWCNPISGHATLYWYQQILGQGPKLLIQFQNNGVVDDSQLPKDRFSAERLKGVDSTLKIQPAKLEDSAVYLCASSLAQGGAPQTQYFGPGTRLLVL.

This sequence joins TRBV9 and TRBJ2-3; TRBD2 might be the D (6 bases). The V gene lost 4 bases and the J gene lost 6 bases, with 24 bases spanning the gap. This CDR3 comprises 17 residues. Germline V lookup: CDR1 SGDLS, CDR2 YYNGEE. The CDR3 region has the DNA TGTGCCAGCAGCCGGGGGACGAAGGCCGGAGCTGTGGATACGCAGTATTTT. This encodes CASSRGTKAGAVDTQYF.

The chain carries TRBV7-3 and TRBJ1-1; TRBD1 is a possible D gene (5 bases). The CDR3 length is 13 residues. Trimming took 2 bases from V and 6 from J, leaving 10 bases between them. Per germline, CDR1 SGHTA and CDR2 FQGTGA. CDR3 sequence: CASSLAWGAEAFF. The CDR3 DNA is TGTGCCAGCAGCTTAGCTTGGGGGGCTGAAGCTTTCTTT.

CDR3 DNA: TGTGCCAGCACAGGTGAGGGAAGGAGTGGCTACACCTTC. Translated, it gives CASTGEGRSGYTF. V usage is TRBV27 and J usage is TRBJ1-2, with D uncertain. CDR1 and CDR2 (germline): MNHEY, SMNVEV (reference sequence). With 7 bases removed from V and 7 bases from J, the gap between germline ends came to 16 bases. This CDR3 is 13 amino acids long.

J is TRBJ2-4 and V is TRBV7-2; TRBD1 matches at 9 bases. With 4 bases clipped from V and 7 bases from J, the junction kept 5 bases outside the gene matches. This CDR3 is 14 amino acids long. Germline assignment: CDR1 SGHTA and CDR2 FQGNSA. The DNA of the CDR3 is TGTGCCAGCAGCTGGGGGACAGGGAACAACATTCAGTACTTC. Its protein is CASSWGTGNNIQYF. The variable domain in full, with the rest retrieved from reference TRBV7-2 and TRBJ2-4, is GAGVSQSPSNKVTEKGKDVELRCDPISGHTALYWYRQSLGQGLEFLIYFQGNSAPDKSGLPSDRFSAERTGGSVSTLTIQRTQQEDSAVYLCASSWGTGNNIQYFGAGTRLSVL.

This clone was detected only once. CDR3 residues: CASRVDRGHNEQFF. The CDR3 DNA reads TGTGCCAGTAGGGTGGACAGGGGGCATAATGAGCAGTTCTTC. The chain employs TRBV19 and TRBJ2-1, with 11 bases matching TRBD1. This CDR3 is built from 14 residues. CDR1 is LNHDA and CDR2 is SQIVND in the germline V gene (reference sequence). V lost 6 bases to trimming and J lost 7 bases; unmatched junction nucleotides: 5.

The rearrangement links TRBV15 to TRBJ2-7, with D unresolved. Per the germline V gene, CDR1 is LNHNV and CDR2 is YYDKDF (reference sequence). CDR3 length: 12 amino acids. V shed 1 base and J shed 6 bases, with 7 bases lying between them. The CDR3 region is CATSRGQSEQYF. CDR3 DNA sequence: TGTGCCACCAGCAGAGGACAAAGCGAGCAGTACTTC. Supplemented by reference TRBV15 and TRBJ2-7, the full variable domain reads DAMVIQNPRYQVTQFGKPVTLSCSQTLNHNVMYWYQQKSSQAPKLLFHYYDKDFNNEADTPDNFQSRRPNTSFCFLDIRSPGLGDTAMYLCATSRGQSEQYFGPGTRLTVT.

CDR3 bases: TGCAGCGTTGAGCGGACAGGCCAAGAGACCCAGTACTTC. Residues: CSVERTGQETQYF. This rearrangement joins TRBV29-1 to TRBJ2-5; 7 bases align to TRBD1. CDR1 and CDR2 from the germline V gene are SQVTM and ANQGSEA. With V trimmed by 3 bases and J by 1 base, 2 bases remained unmatched. CDR3 length: 13 residues.

The chain has TRBV30 and TRBJ1-5; maybe TRBD1 (5 bases). CDR3 size: 13 residues. Trimming removed 3 bases from V and 4 bases from J, with 10 bases in between. Germline values: CDR1 GTSNPN, CDR2 SVGIG (reference sequence). The CDR3 DNA reads as TGTGCCTGGAGCGTTGGGGGGAATCAGCCCCAGCATTTT. Protein: CAWSVGGNQPQHF.

As for this clone: The same CDR3 also results from other DNA sequences found in this sample. The chain links TRBV7-8 to TRBJ1-1; TRBD1 might be the D (5 bases). The CDR3 totals 13 residues. V gave up 6 bases and J gave up 1 base, with 9 bases separating them. Looked up from germline, CDR1 is SGHVS and CDR2 is FQNEAQ. The CDR3 is CASRFTGNTEAFF. The CDR3 DNA sequence: TGTGCCAGCAGGTTCACAGGGAACACTGAAGCTTTCTTT.

The chain employs TRBV7-2 and TRBJ2-2; D is unclear. The V gene's germline CDR1 is SGHTA and CDR2 FQGNSA. Trimming removed 3 bases from V and 9 bases from J, with 8 bases in between. The CDR3 runs 12 residues. In nucleotides, the CDR3 is TGTGCCAGCAGCTTCTCCCTCCGGGAGCTGTTTTTT. Amino acids: CASSFSLRELFF. The full variable domain, in which reference TRBV7-2 and TRBJ2-2 provide the parts outside the CDR3, is GAGVSQSPSNKVTEKGKDVELRCDPISGHTALYWYRQSLGQGLEFLIYFQGNSAPDKSGLPSDRFSAERTGGSVSTLTIQRTQQEDSAVYLCASSFSLRELFFGEGSRLTVL.

CDR3: CAISESFGLAGAETQYF. DNA for the CDR3: TGTGCCATCAGTGAGTCTTTCGGACTAGCGGGGGCAGAGACCCAGTACTTC. The chain recombines TRBV10-3 with TRBJ2-5, with 13 nucleotides matching TRBD2. Germline assignment: CDR1 ENHRY and CDR2 SYGVKD. CDR3 size: 17 residues. With V trimmed by 0 bases and J by 4 bases, 5 bases remained unmatched.

The V call is TRBV9, the J call TRBJ1-1, with 8 positions matching TRBD1. This CDR3 contains 15 residues. V shed 4 bases, J shed 4 bases, and the junction held 9 bases outside the gene matches. Germline CDR1 is SGDLS and CDR2 is YYNGEE. CDR3 in DNA: TGTGCCAGCAGCCCCCGGACAGGGTCGGGCACTGAAGCTTTCTTT. Translated: CASSPRTGSGTEAFF.

The chain combines TRBV7-2 with TRBJ1-6; D gene ambiguous. This CDR3 spans 16 amino acids. The germline V gene encodes CDR1 SGHTA and CDR2 FQGNSA. The V and J ends lost 1 base and 4 bases respectively, with 11 bases between them. The CDR3 nucleotides are TGTGCCAGCAGCTTAGAACAGCAACGATATAATTCACCCCTCCACTTT. Translated: CASSLEQQRYNSPLHF. Drawing the rest from reference TRBV7-2 and TRBJ1-6, the complete variable domain is GAGVSQSPSNKVTEKGKDVELRCDPISGHTALYWYRQSLGQGLEFLIYFQGNSAPDKSGLPSDRFSAERTGGSVSTLTIQRTQQEDSAVYLCASSLEQQRYNSPLHFGNGTRLTVT.

This clone has a single count. The chain carries TRBV6-1 and TRBJ1-4; D is perhaps TRBD1 (5 bases). Germline CDR1 MNHNS, CDR2 SASEGT. V lost 0 bases and J 5 bases, leaving 13 bases between the germline ends. The CDR3 extends over 16 amino acids. The CDR3 sequence is CASSEAARGVNEKLFF. CDR3 nucleotides: TGTGCCAGCAGTGAAGCGGCGCGGGGGGTAAATGAAAAACTGTTTTTT.

The chain links TRBV19 to TRBJ1-1; tentatively, D is TRBD1 (5 bases). V dropped 4 bases and J dropped 0 bases, with 12 bases sitting between them. Germline V lookup: CDR1 LNHDA, CDR2 SQIVND (reference sequence). The CDR3 spans 15 residues. In nucleotides, the CDR3 is TGTGCCAGTAGTAGGGGCGTCAGCATGAACACTGAAGCTTTCTTT. Its protein is CASSRGVSMNTEAFF. Complete variable domain (other parts from reference TRBV19 and TRBJ1-1): DGGITQSPKYLFRKEGQNVTLSCEQNLNHDAMYWYRQDPGQGLRLIYYSQIVNDFQKGDIAEGYSVSREKKESFPLTVTSAQKNPTAFYLCASSRGVSMNTEAFFGQGTRLTVV.

This chain joins TRBV27 and TRBJ2-1; no reliable D call. The V gene lost 5 bases and the J gene lost 0 bases, with 23 bases spanning the gap. The CDR3 sequence is 19 residues long. Per the germline V gene, CDR1 is MNHEY and CDR2 is SMNVEV (reference sequence). CDR3 in amino acids: CASSPLSGRVKFSYNEQFF. The DNA for the CDR3 is TGTGCCAGCAGTCCGCTCTCTGGTCGGGTTAAGTTCTCCTACAATGAGCAGTTCTTC.